Listed here are 28 T cell receptor beta chains from one sample, sequenced in a study of blood T cell repertoires in COVID-19. TCRdb keeps only in-frame clones here, not all; method: immunoSEQ multiplex PCR. Among around 420,000 clones, roughly 88% were seen once, and the ten largest hold approximately 2%. The sequenced sample was PBMCs or T cells enriched from blood (not recorded which). The receptors shown here come from a woman aged 40 to 55 with acute COVID-19.

The chain employs TRBV6-6 and TRBJ2-7, with 8 bases lining up with TRBD1. The germline V gene encodes CDR1 MNHNY and CDR2 SVGAGI (reference sequence). The CDR3 consists of 17 residues. The V and J ends lost 5 bases and 4 bases, in that order; junction bases with no gene match: 16. Written as DNA, the CDR3 is TGTGCCAGCAGTCCGTCCTTTCGTGCAGGGGGCTTATACGAGCAGTACTTC. Its translation is CASSPSFRAGGLYEQYF.

The chain employs TRBV25-1 and TRBJ2-3; 8 bases map to TRBD1. The CDR3 consists of 16 residues. Per germline, CDR1 MGHDK and CDR2 SYGVNS. Trimming cost V 0 bases and J 2 bases; bases outside gene matches: 4. The CDR3 reads CASSEYGGQVTDTQYF. DNA of the CDR3: TGTGCCAGCAGTGAATATGGGGGACAGGTCACAGATACGCAGTATTTT.

The chain recombines TRBV11-2 with TRBJ1-1, with D hard to call. CDR3 size: 15 residues. V shed 1 base and J shed 3 bases, with 12 bases lying between them. Germline CDR1 reads SGHAT; CDR2 reads FQNNGV. The CDR3 loop is CASSLAATADTEAFF. DNA for the CDR3: TGTGCCAGCAGCTTAGCGGCCACGGCGGACACTGAAGCTTTCTTT.

The V and J genes are TRBV5-1 and TRBJ2-5; D possibly corresponds to TRBD2 (5 bases). CDR1 is SGHRS, CDR2 YFSETQ, per germline. The V gene lost 5 bases and the J gene lost 3 bases, with 11 bases spanning the gap. The CDR3 extends over 13 amino acids. The CDR3 DNA reads TGCGCCAGCAGGCGAGCGGCGGAAGAGACCCAGTACTTC. Amino acid sequence: CASRRAAEETQYF. Using reference TRBV5-1 and TRBJ2-5 for the parts outside the CDR3, the full variable domain is KAGVTQTPRYLIKTRGQQVTLSCSPISGHRSVSWYQQTPGQGLQFLFEYFSETQRNKGNFPGRFSGRQFSNSRSEMNVSTLELGDSALYLCASRRAAEETQYFGPGTRLLVL.

The CDR3 here is CASSVDPGGHSYNSPLHF. CDR3 coding DNA: TGTGCCAGCAGCGTAGACCCCGGCGGCCACTCCTATAATTCACCCCTCCACTTT. The chain recombines TRBV9 with TRBJ1-6; D not certain. V lost 0 bases to trimming and J lost 0 bases, with 13 bases between them. Germline assignment: CDR1 SGDLS and CDR2 YYNGEE. The CDR3 has 18 amino acids.

This chain links TRBV3-1 (or the pseudogene TRBV3-2) with TRBJ1-1, with no clear D. The V gene lost 1 base and the J gene lost 3 bases, with 12 bases spanning the gap. Germline lookup yields CDR1 LGHDT and CDR2 YNNKEL (reference sequence). The CDR3 runs to 15 residues. The CDR3 DNA is TGTGCCAGCAGCCAAGGCCGGTCTGTTTACACTGAAGCTTTCTTT. Translation: CASSQGRSVYTEAFF.

This clone was detected only once. The rearrangement uses TRBV6-5 and TRBJ2-7, with TRBD2 identical over 14 bases. Germline trimming cut 6 bases from V and 3 bases from J; bases unmatched to any gene: 7. Germline-derived CDR1 and CDR2 are MNHEY and SVGAGI. This CDR3 contains 16 residues. CDR3 amino acids: CASRYGTSGGIYEQYF. DNA of the CDR3: TGTGCCAGCAGATACGGGACTAGCGGGGGAATCTACGAGCAGTACTTC.

The gene calls are TRBV9 and TRBJ2-2; D gene uncertain. V gave up 2 bases and J gave up 3 bases, with 14 bases separating them. The germline V gene encodes CDR1 SGDLS and CDR2 YYNGEE. This CDR3 has 16 residues. The chain's CDR3 is CASSVGSQGYTGELFF. The DNA for the CDR3 is TGTGCCAGCAGCGTGGGCAGCCAAGGTTACACCGGGGAGCTGTTTTTT.

V usage is TRBV2 and J usage is TRBJ2-3, with TRBD2 identical over 7 bases. This CDR3 region has 16 residues. CDR1 and CDR2 from the germline V gene are SNHLY and FYNNEI. Trimming removed 7 bases from V and 1 base from J; junction bases left unmatched: 11. CDR3 residues: CASTLGVLAGTDTQYF. The DNA for the CDR3 is TGTGCCAGCACCCTTGGGGTCCTAGCGGGCACAGATACGCAGTATTTT. The full variable domain, its missing parts supplied by reference TRBV2 and TRBJ2-3, is EPEVTQTPSHQVTQMGQEVILRCVPISNHLYFYWYRQILGQKVEFLVSFYNNEISEKSEIFDDQFSVERPDGSNFTLKIRSTKLEDSAMYFCASTLGVLAGTDTQYFGPGTRLTVL.

This chain's CDR3 is CASSLRSGSSYNEQFF. CDR3 sequence (DNA): TGTGCCAGCAGCTTAAGGTCGGGAAGCTCCTACAATGAGCAGTTCTTC. The chain carries TRBV7-8 and TRBJ2-1; possibly TRBD2 for D (5 bases). The CDR3 sequence is 16 residues long. The germline V and J ends were trimmed by 2 bases and 0 bases, with 11 bases remaining between them. CDR1 SGHVS and CDR2 FQNEAQ come from the germline V gene.

This clone was found once. This rearrangement joins TRBV27 to TRBJ1-6, with 7 bases aligning to TRBD1. The CDR3 loop spans 16 amino acids. Trimming took 8 bases from V and 9 from J; bases not matched to a gene: 16. Germline CDR1 and CDR2: MNHEY and SMNVEV (reference sequence). The CDR3 bases are TGTGCCAGCCGGAGGGATACAGGGGCCGGGGGTTCACCCCTCCACTTT. It specifies CASRRDTGAGGSPLHF.

The V gene is TRBV7-9, the J gene TRBJ1-3; D perhaps matches TRBD1 (6 bases). CDR3 length equals 15 residues. Germline-derived CDR1 and CDR2 are SEHNR and FQNEAQ (reference sequence). The V end was cut by 5 bases, the J end by 4 bases, with 15 bases between. CDR3 nucleotide sequence: TGTGCCAGCAGCACCTCGACAGGACCCGGAAACACCATATATTTT. Its protein product is CASSTSTGPGNTIYF. Filled out from reference TRBV7-9 and TRBJ1-3, the complete variable domain reads DTGVSQNPRHKITKRGQNVTFRCDPISEHNRLYWYRQTLGQGPEFLTYFQNEAQLEKSRLLSDRFSAERPKGSFSTLEIQRTEQGDSAMYLCASSTSTGPGNTIYFGEGSWLTVV.

This rearrangement joins TRBV6-1 to TRBJ1-2, with 9 positions matching TRBD1. The germline CDR1 and CDR2 sequences are MNHNS and SASEGT. The CDR3 length is 16 residues. With 4 bases clipped from V and 6 bases from J, the junction kept 12 bases outside the gene matches. The CDR3 protein is CASSAGTGYGGDGYTF. CDR3 in DNA: TGTGCCAGCAGTGCCGGGACAGGGTACGGGGGGGATGGCTACACCTTC.

The V and J genes are TRBV19 and TRBJ1-2; D perhaps matches TRBD1 (6 bases). CDR3 size: 15 residues. In germline, CDR1 is LNHDA, CDR2 SQIVND (reference sequence). Trimming stripped 3 bases from V and 3 bases from J, with 14 bases between. CDR3 bases: TGTGCCAGTAGTATGGACAGCCTTGTGGACTATGGCTACACCTTC. This translates into CASSMDSLVDYGYTF.

The CDR3 DNA reads TGTGCCAGCAGCCTTCAAGCGGGGGGGCAGGATGAGCAGTTCTTC. It codes for CASSLQAGGQDEQFF. This chain connects TRBV5-6 to TRBJ2-1; 10 bases line up with TRBD2. Germline loops: CDR1 SGHDT, CDR2 YYEEEE. Trimming at V came to 4 bases and at J to 8 bases, leaving 9 bases not matched to a gene. The CDR3 is 15 residues long. The variable domain in full, with the rest retrieved from reference TRBV5-6 and TRBJ2-1, is DAGVTQSPTHLIKTRGQQVTLRCSPKSGHDTVSWYQQALGQGPQFIFQYYEEEERQRGNFPDRFSGHQFPNYSSELNVNALLLGDSALYLCASSLQAGGQDEQFFGPGTRLTVL.

This clone has just one count. The V call is TRBV30, the J call TRBJ1-2; D is possibly TRBD1 (5 bases). The CDR3 length is 13 residues. V was cut by 3 bases and J by 8 bases, with 16 bases left in between. Germline-derived CDR1 and CDR2 are GTSNPN and SVGIG (reference sequence). The CDR3 protein is CAWRKWQGRGYTF. The CDR3, as DNA: TGTGCCTGGAGGAAATGGCAGGGTCGGGGCTACACCTTC.

The rearrangement uses TRBV7-7 and TRBJ1-1; D not resolved. CDR1 is SSHAT, CDR2 FNYEAQ, per germline (reference sequence). Trimming left V 6 bases short and J 0 bases short, with 20 bases between. The CDR3 loop spans 17 amino acids. In DNA form, the CDR3 reads TGTGCCAGCAGTCAGGCGAATACCGGGGAATTGAACACTGAAGCTTTCTTT. Its protein product is CASSQANTGELNTEAFF.

V gene TRBV4-1 combines with J gene TRBJ1-4; maybe TRBD1 (5 bases). With 0 bases removed from V and 7 bases from J, the gap between germline ends came to 15 bases. The CDR3 covers 16 residues. Germline-derived CDR1 and CDR2 are MGHRA and YSYEKL. The CDR3 sequence is CASSQEGVRDSEKLFF. CDR3 DNA: TGCGCCAGCAGCCAAGAAGGGGTCAGGGATTCTGAAAAACTGTTTTTT.

This chain joins TRBV7-8 and TRBJ1-1, with D unresolved. Germline V gene lookup returns CDR1 SGHVS and CDR2 FQNEAQ. This CDR3 contains 13 residues. V gave up 1 base and J gave up 0 bases, with 3 bases separating them. The CDR3 sequence: CASSLVMNTEAFF. The CDR3 nucleotides read TGTGCCAGCAGCTTAGTAATGAACACTGAAGCTTTCTTT.

V and J are TRBV10-3 and TRBJ2-7; 9 bases line up with TRBD1. V trimming: 10 bases; J trimming: 6 bases; junction bases outside the gene matches: 10. The length of the CDR3 is 13 residues. Germline V gene sequence: CDR1 ENHRY, CDR2 SYGVKD. CDR3 in DNA: TGTGCCACCGCTCCGGGACAGGGCGCCGAGCAGTACTTC. Protein: CATAPGQGAEQYF.

This clone showed up just a few times. The chain is built from TRBV4-2 and TRBJ1-5, with TRBD1 as a possible D gene (5 bases). Deletions cut 3 bases from V and 0 bases from J, with 6 bases between. CDR3 length: 14 amino acids. The germline gives CDR1 LGHNA, CDR2 YNFKEQ. The CDR3 coding sequence is TGTGCCAGCAGCCAGGGGGGTAGCAATCAGCCCCAGCATTTT. Its protein product is CASSQGGSNQPQHF.

The chain links TRBV15 to TRBJ2-7; a possible D gene is TRBD2 (7 bases). Germline-derived CDR1 and CDR2 are LNHNV and YYDKDF (reference sequence). V lost 6 bases and J 8 bases, leaving 11 bases between the germline ends. The CDR3 has 11 amino acids. In nucleotides, the CDR3 is TGTGCCACCAGTCGCGGGGGCCAGCAGTACTTC. This sequence encodes CATSRGGQQYF. Using reference TRBV15 and TRBJ2-7 for the parts outside the CDR3, the full variable domain is DAMVIQNPRYQVTQFGKPVTLSCSQTLNHNVMYWYQQKSSQAPKLLFHYYDKDFNNEADTPDNFQSRRPNTSFCFLDIRSPGLGDTAMYLCATSRGGQQYFGPGTRLTVT.

The CDR3 here is CASSQSPPGDQETQYF. The CDR3 DNA reads TGCGCCAGCAGCCAATCGCCCCCGGGGGATCAAGAGACCCAGTACTTC. The chain joins TRBV4-1 to TRBJ2-5, with D perhaps TRBD2 (6 bases). The CDR3 has 16 amino acids. Deletions cut 2 bases from V and 2 bases from J, with 15 bases between. The germline V gene encodes CDR1 MGHRA and CDR2 YSYEKL.

This clone has just one count. The sample holds other DNA sequences that translate to the same CDR3. The gene calls are TRBV12-3 or TRBV12-4 and TRBJ1-2; D gene uncertain. Trimming took 2 bases from V and 2 from J, leaving 6 bases between them. CDR3 length equals 13 residues. CDR3 sequence (DNA): TGTGCCAGCAGTTTAACGGTGAACTATGGCTACACCTTC. Protein product: CASSLTVNYGYTF.

This clone was seen a few times. The chain recombines TRBV4-1 with TRBJ2-7, with 9 bases that match TRBD2. The CDR3 has 15 residues. CDR1 and CDR2 from the germline V gene are MGHRA and YSYEKL. Trimming cost V 4 bases and J 1 base; bases outside gene matches: 5. The CDR3 loop is CASSRERGVSYEQYF. CDR3 sequence (DNA): TGCGCCAGCAGCCGAGAGCGGGGGGTGTCCTACGAGCAGTACTTC.

V gene TRBV25-1 combines with J gene TRBJ1-3; D is possibly TRBD1 (6 bases). The germline CDR1 and CDR2 sequences are MGHDK and SYGVNS. The CDR3 covers 14 residues. The V and J ends lost 1 base and 5 bases respectively, with 9 bases between them. The CDR3 nucleotides read TGTGCCAGCAGTGAATGGGGGCCTAGAAACACCATATATTTT. Its translation is CASSEWGPRNTIYF.

The chain links TRBV5-4 to TRBJ1-3; tentatively, D is TRBD1 (5 bases). CDR1 is SGHNT, CDR2 YYREEE, per germline (reference sequence). The CDR3 spans 14 residues. V dropped 4 bases and J dropped 1 base, with 9 bases sitting between them. The chain's CDR3 is CASSGAGSGNTIYF. CDR3 sequence (DNA): TGTGCCAGCAGCGGGGCAGGGTCTGGAAACACCATATATTTT.

The gene calls are TRBV5-1 and TRBJ1-6; weak D call: TRBD1 (6 bases). The CDR3 totals 16 residues. V gave up 0 bases and J gave up 5 bases, with 12 bases separating them. The germline V gene encodes CDR1 SGHRS and CDR2 YFSETQ. CDR3 amino acids: CASSLVGQGNNSPLHF. DNA of the CDR3: TGCGCCAGCAGCTTGGTGGGTCAGGGGAATAATTCACCCCTCCACTTT.